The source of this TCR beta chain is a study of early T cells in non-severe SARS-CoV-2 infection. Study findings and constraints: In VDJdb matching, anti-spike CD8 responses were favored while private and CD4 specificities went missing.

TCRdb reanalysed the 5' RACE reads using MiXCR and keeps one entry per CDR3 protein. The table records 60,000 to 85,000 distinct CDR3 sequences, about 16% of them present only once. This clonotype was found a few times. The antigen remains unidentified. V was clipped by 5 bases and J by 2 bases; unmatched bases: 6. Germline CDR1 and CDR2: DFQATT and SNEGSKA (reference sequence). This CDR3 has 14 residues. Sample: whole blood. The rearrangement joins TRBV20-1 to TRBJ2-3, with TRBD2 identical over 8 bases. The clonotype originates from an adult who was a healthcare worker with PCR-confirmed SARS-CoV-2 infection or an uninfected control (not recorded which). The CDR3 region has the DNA TGCAGTGCTCAGAGCGGGGGTCCCACAGATACGCAGTATTTT. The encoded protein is CSAQSGGPTDTQYF.